This T cell receptor (beta chain) was profiled in a study of patients and donors after allogeneic stem cell transplantation. TCRdb re-analysed the RT-PCR reads in MiXCR, keeping a single row per CDR3 protein. This table has some 960,000 distinct CDR3 sequences, under 20% appearing once. Germline V CDR1 and CDR2: SGHRS, YFSETQ. The CDR3 is 15 amino acids. The ends were cut back, 1 base at V and 4 bases at J, with 14 bases in the middle. Sequenced: blood, either unsorted or a sorted T cell fraction (not recorded which). This clonotype originated in a human donor who was either an allogeneic HSCT recipient or a stem cell or donor lymphocyte infusion donor (not recorded which). It is not recorded whose cells these are; they may come from a transplant donor. This chain uses TRBV5-1 with TRBJ1-1; D is undetermined. The CDR3 protein is CASSLSAPLSTEAFF. The CDR3 nucleotides are TGCGCCAGCAGCTTGTCGGCCCCCTTGAGCACTGAAGCTTTCTTT. Full variable domain (remainder filled in from reference TRBV5-1 and TRBJ1-1): KAGVTQTPRYLIKTRGQQVTLSCSPISGHRSVSWYQQTPGQGLQFLFEYFSETQRNKGNFPGRFSGRQFSNSRSEMNVSTLELGDSALYLCASSLSAPLSTEAFFGQGTRLTVV.